A single sample gave rise to the 15 T cell receptor beta chains below, sequenced in a study of blood T cell repertoires in COVID-19. The method was immunoSEQ multiplex PCR; TCRdb's version includes in-frame clones alone and lacks a portion of them. The sample has 200,000 to 250,000 clones, about 83% seen once. The sequencing sample was made of PBMCs or T cells enriched from blood (not recorded which). These receptors originate from a woman aged 50 to 60 who had recovered from COVID-19.

The CDR3, as DNA: TGTGCCAGCAGCTTAGGGGGGGGCCCGGGATCCTACGAGCAGTACTTC. Translation gives CASSLGGGPGSYEQYF. This chain connects TRBV7-2 to TRBJ2-7; possibly TRBD2 for D (7 bases). Between the trimmed V and J ends, which lost 1 base and 1 base, there was a span of 14 bases. The germline V gene encodes CDR1 SGHTA and CDR2 FQGNSA. The CDR3 length is 16 residues.

The chain employs TRBV6-5 and TRBJ1-2, with TRBD1 matching 9 bases. The V segment lost 7 bases and the J segment 7 bases; nucleotides outside the gene matches: 10. CDR1 and CDR2 from the germline V gene are MNHEY and SVGAGI. The CDR3 loop spans 14 amino acids. CDR3 protein: CASTLATGGSGYTF. CDR3 DNA sequence: TGTGCCAGCACCCTAGCAACAGGGGGCTCTGGCTACACCTTC.

V is TRBV30 and J is TRBJ1-1, with 9 bases fitting TRBD1. CDR1 and CDR2 from the germline V gene are GTSNPN and SVGIG (reference sequence). The CDR3 extends over 12 amino acids. V dropped 5 bases and J dropped 6; count of bases not matched to a gene: 4. As DNA, the CDR3 is TGTGCCTGGGGATGGACAGGGGCTGAAGCTTTCTTT. Residues: CAWGWTGAEAFF.

The genes are TRBV4-1 and TRBJ2-3, with a possible D match to TRBD2 (5 bases). The CDR3 length is 17 residues. Germline-derived CDR1 and CDR2 are MGHRA and YSYEKL. V lost 1 base, J lost 3 bases, and 17 bases lay in between. The DNA of the CDR3 is TGCGCCAGCAGCCAAGCTGTGGTAACTAGAAGTACAGATACGCAGTATTTT. It specifies CASSQAVVTRSTDTQYF.

J is TRBJ1-4 and V is TRBV2; no reliable D call. Germline V gives CDR1 SNHLY, CDR2 FYNNEI. There are 14 residues in the CDR3. Trimming removed 7 bases from V and 5 bases from J, with 14 bases in between. CDR3 sequence: CASTRGLKNEKLFF. The CDR3, as DNA: TGTGCCAGCACCCGCGGTCTTAAAAATGAAAAACTGTTTTTT.

The CDR3 region has the DNA TGTGCCACCAGCAGAGATCAAAGTGCAGGAGGGGAGACCCAGTACTTC. It encodes CATSRDQSAGGETQYF. This chain joins TRBV15 and TRBJ2-5, with D perhaps matching TRBD2 (6 bases). Trimming cost V 0 bases and J 5 bases, with 16 bases left between them. The CDR3 has 16 amino acids. CDR1 is LNHNV and CDR2 is YYDKDF in the germline V gene (reference sequence).

The rearrangement links TRBV12-3 or TRBV12-4 to TRBJ1-1; D is undetermined. The V and J ends lost 6 bases and 7 bases respectively, with 9 bases between them. The CDR3 is 11 residues long. The chain's CDR3 is CASRLRGEAFF. DNA of the CDR3: TGTGCCAGCAGACTCCGGGGTGAAGCTTTCTTT.

The chain joins TRBV27 to TRBJ1-1; possibly TRBD1 for D (5 bases). Trimming stripped 3 bases from V and 5 bases from J, with 10 bases between. Germline V gives CDR1 MNHEY, CDR2 SMNVEV (reference sequence). The CDR3 spans 13 residues. The CDR3 here is CASSFGGSTEAFF. CDR3 in DNA: TGTGCCAGCAGTTTCGGGGGGTCGACTGAAGCTTTCTTT.

About this clone: A junction boundary mismatches the germline segment, possibly from a read error. This sequence joins TRBV7-7 and TRBJ2-5, with D unclear. CDR1 is SSHAT, CDR2 FNYEAQ, per germline (reference sequence). The CDR3 extends over 14 amino acids. The CDR3 sequence: CASSLRQQQETQYF. CDR3 bases: TGTGCTAGCAGCTTAAGACAACAGCAAGAGACCCAGTACTTC.

A note on this clone: The sample holds other DNA sequences that translate to the same CDR3. This chain links TRBV5-1 with TRBJ1-2; unclear D gene. Germline V gene data show CDR1 as SGHRS and CDR2 as YFSETQ. Trimming cost V 3 bases and J 2 bases, with 8 bases left between them. The CDR3 runs to 13 residues. The CDR3 DNA sequence: TGCGCCAGCAGCTCAACGGGGAACTATGGCTACACCTTC. This translates into CASSSTGNYGYTF.

The chain is built from TRBV6-5 and TRBJ1-2; 7 bases match TRBD1. V was pared by 3 bases and J by 5 bases, with 6 bases of the junction left unmatched. Germline CDR1 MNHEY, CDR2 SVGAGI. This CDR3 spans 14 amino acids. The CDR3 DNA reads TGTGCCAGCAGTTATGAGGGGGCGAGGTATGGCTACACCTTC. Protein sequence: CASSYEGARYGYTF.

This chain uses TRBV30 with TRBJ1-2; D call uncertain. CDR3 length equals 11 residues. Germline-derived CDR1 and CDR2 are GTSNPN and SVGIG (reference sequence). V was shortened by 0 bases and J by 8 bases, with 7 bases between the two germline ends. The CDR3 spells CAWSVVGGYTF. DNA of the CDR3: TGTGCCTGGAGTGTAGTTGGCGGCTACACCTTC.

This chain joins TRBV11-3 and TRBJ1-2, with 8 bases aligning to TRBD1. This CDR3 is built from 14 residues. The germline V gene has CDR1 SGHNT and CDR2 YENEEA. With V trimmed by 5 bases and J by 5 bases, 7 bases remained unmatched. The CDR3 reads CASSHGQGGYGYTF. The CDR3 DNA sequence: TGTGCCAGCAGCCACGGACAGGGCGGATATGGCTACACCTTC.

The rearrangement joins TRBV3-1 (or the pseudogene TRBV3-2) to TRBJ2-1; TRBD2 aligns across 7 bases. This CDR3 contains 14 residues. The ends lost 4 bases at V and 6 bases at J; junction bases unmatched: 6. Germline CDR1 LGHDT, CDR2 YNNKEL (reference sequence). CDR3 in DNA: TGTGCCAGCAGCCGGAGCGGGACTCTCAATGAGCAGTTCTTC. Translated, it gives CASSRSGTLNEQFF.

J is TRBJ1-3 and V is TRBV18, with D tentatively TRBD1 (6 bases). The CDR3 runs to 18 residues. Per germline, CDR1 KGHSH and CDR2 LQKENI. The V end lost 4 bases, the J end lost 1 base, and 20 bases lay between the germline ends. CDR3 DNA: TGTGCCAGCTCACTACAGGGTCGGGGATCAGTTTCTGGAAACACCATATATTTT. Protein: CASSLQGRGSVSGNTIYF.